This TCR beta chain was documented in a study of PD-1 blockade in classical Hodgkin lymphoma. Each patient relapsed following autologous stem cell transplantation, and prior brentuximab vedotin exposure differed. TCRdb's table, derived via immunoSEQ multiplex PCR, lists solely in-frame clones and lacks some. The data contain more than 70,000 clones, 92% of them singletons. The receptor's source is a human donor with classical Hodgkin lymphoma. This material consisted of peripheral blood mononuclear cells (PBMCs), taken before the second cycle of nivolumab.

The CDR3 protein is CASSLTGQGAYNEQFF. The CDR3 nucleotides are TGTGCCAGCAGTTTAACCGGACAGGGGGCTTACAATGAGCAGTTCTTC. The chain carries TRBV28 and TRBJ2-1, with 11 bases lining up with TRBD1. The V and J ends lost 2 bases and 4 bases, in that order; junction bases with no gene match: 4. The CDR3 spans 16 residues. Germline CDR1 MDHEN, CDR2 SYDVKM.